Detailed here is one TCR beta chain. The antigen is unknown. The sample comes from a study of cytomegalovirus exposure and HLA in healthy donors. In the study overall: The Caucasian-associated ancestry cluster contained roughly four fifths of the roughly 390 genotyped donors. Whole-study results and caveats: Researchers reported from a later analysis that most CMV-associated TCR beta chains appeared HLA-restricted. Earlier analysis found most TCR beta V segments productive about 87% or about 30% of the time. The analysis excluded some indistinguishable V segments, including TRBV6-2 and TRBV6-3.

The PCR contained 60 Vbeta and 13 Jbeta primers. Only in-frame clones appear in the TCRdb table, and some are missing; sequencing was by immunoSEQ multiplex PCR. The sample has some 90,000 clones, about two thirds seen once; the top ten hold under 6%. Unmatched junction bases numbered 4, after V lost 4 bases and J lost 1 base. Germline-derived CDR1 and CDR2 are SGHRS and YFSETQ. CDR3 length: 14 residues. The chain combines TRBV5-1 with TRBJ1-1; TRBD1 aligns across 7 bases. The sequenced material came from PBMCs. The clonotype originates from a boy aged 5-17 years in good health and CMV-seropositive. This chain's CDR3 is CASSPGTANTEAFF. CDR3 bases: TGCGCCAGCAGCCCTGGGACAGCGAACACTGAAGCTTTCTTT.